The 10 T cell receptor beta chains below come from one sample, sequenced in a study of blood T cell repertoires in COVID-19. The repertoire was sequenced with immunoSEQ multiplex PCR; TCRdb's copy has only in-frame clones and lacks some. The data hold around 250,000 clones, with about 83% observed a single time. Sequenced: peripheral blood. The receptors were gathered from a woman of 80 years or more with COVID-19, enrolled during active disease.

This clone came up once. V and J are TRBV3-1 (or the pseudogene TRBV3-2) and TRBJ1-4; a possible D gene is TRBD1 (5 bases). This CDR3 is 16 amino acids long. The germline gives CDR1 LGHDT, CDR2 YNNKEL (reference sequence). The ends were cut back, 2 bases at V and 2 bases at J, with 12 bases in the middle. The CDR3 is CASSQRGGGTNEKLFF. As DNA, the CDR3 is TGTGCCAGCAGCCAACGCGGGGGGGGGACTAATGAAAAACTGTTTTTT.

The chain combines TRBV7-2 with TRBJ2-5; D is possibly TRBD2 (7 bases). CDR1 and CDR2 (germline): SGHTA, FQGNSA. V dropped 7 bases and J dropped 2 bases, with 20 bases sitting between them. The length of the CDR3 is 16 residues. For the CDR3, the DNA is TGTGCCAGCACCCCTCGTGGGGGCGGGGGACAAGAGACCCAGTACTTC. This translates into CASTPRGGGGQETQYF.

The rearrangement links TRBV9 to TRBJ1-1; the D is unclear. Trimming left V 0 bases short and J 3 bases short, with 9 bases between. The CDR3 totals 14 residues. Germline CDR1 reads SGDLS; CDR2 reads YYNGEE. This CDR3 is CASSVEGGYTEAFF. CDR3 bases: TGTGCCAGCAGCGTAGAGGGAGGATACACTGAAGCTTTCTTT.

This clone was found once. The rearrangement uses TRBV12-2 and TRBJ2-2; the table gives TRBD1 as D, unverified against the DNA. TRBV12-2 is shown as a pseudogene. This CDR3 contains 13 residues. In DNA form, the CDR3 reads TGTGCAAGTCGCTTAGCGACAGACGGGGAGCTGTTTTTT. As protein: CASRLATDGELFF.

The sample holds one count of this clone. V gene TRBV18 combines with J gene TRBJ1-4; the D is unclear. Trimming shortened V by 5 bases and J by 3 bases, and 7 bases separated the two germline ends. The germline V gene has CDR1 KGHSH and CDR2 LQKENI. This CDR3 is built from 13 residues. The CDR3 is CASSVGANEKLFF. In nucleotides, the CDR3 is TGTGCCAGCTCAGTCGGAGCTAATGAAAAACTGTTTTTT.

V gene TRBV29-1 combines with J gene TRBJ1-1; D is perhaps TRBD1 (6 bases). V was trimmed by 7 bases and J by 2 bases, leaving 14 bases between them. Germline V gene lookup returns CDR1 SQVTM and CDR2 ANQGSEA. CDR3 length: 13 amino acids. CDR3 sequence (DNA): TGCAGCGGTGGACAGACCAAAAACACTGAAGCTTTCTTT. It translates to CSGGQTKNTEAFF.

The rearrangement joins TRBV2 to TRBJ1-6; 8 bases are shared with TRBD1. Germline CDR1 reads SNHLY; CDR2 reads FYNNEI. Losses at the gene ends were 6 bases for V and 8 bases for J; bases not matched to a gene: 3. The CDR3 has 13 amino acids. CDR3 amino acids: CASSGQGYSPLHF. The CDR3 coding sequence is TGTGCCAGCAGCGGACAGGGATATTCACCCCTCCACTTT.

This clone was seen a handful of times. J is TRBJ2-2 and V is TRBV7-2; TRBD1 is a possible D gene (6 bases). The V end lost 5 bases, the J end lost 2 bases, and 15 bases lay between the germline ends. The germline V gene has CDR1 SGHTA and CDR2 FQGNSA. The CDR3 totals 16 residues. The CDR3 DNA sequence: TGTGCCAGCAGCCCCAGGGGCCCCATAAACACCGGGGAGCTGTTTTTT. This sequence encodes CASSPRGPINTGELFF.

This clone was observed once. CDR3 residues: CAWSLKGFSTGELFF. The CDR3 region has the DNA TGTGCCTGGAGTCTAAAGGGGTTCTCCACCGGGGAGCTGTTTTTT. V usage is TRBV30 and J usage is TRBJ2-2, with a tentative D call TRBD1 (5 bases). The CDR3 has 15 amino acids. The V end was cut by 2 bases, the J end by 4 bases, with 14 bases between. Germline CDR1 GTSNPN, CDR2 SVGIG (reference sequence).

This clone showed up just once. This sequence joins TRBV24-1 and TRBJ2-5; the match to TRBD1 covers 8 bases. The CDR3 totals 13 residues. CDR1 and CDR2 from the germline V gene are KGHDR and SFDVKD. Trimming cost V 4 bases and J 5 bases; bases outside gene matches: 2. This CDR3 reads CATSERDRETQYF. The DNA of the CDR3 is TGTGCCACCAGTGAACGGGACAGGGAGACCCAGTACTTC.